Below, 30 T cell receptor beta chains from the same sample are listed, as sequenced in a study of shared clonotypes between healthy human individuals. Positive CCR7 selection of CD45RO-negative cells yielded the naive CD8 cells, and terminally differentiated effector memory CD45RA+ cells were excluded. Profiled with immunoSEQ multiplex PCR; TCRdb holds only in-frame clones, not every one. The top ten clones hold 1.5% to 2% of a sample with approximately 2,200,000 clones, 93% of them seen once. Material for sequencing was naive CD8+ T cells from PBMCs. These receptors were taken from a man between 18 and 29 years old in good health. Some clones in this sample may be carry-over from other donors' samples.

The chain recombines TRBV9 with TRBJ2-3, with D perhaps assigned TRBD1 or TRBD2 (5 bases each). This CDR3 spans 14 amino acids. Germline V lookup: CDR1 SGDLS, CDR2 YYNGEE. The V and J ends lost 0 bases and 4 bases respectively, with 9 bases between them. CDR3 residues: CASSVVGEPDTQYF. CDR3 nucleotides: TGTGCCAGCAGCGTAGTGGGGGAGCCAGATACGCAGTATTTT.

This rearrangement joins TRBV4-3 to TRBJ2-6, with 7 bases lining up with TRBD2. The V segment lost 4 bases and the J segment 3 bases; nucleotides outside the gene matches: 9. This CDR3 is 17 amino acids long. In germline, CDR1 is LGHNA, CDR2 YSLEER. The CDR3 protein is CASSRAVGGYGANVLTF. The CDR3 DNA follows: TGCGCCAGCAGCCGCGCTGTGGGAGGGTATGGGGCCAACGTCCTGACTTTC.

The CDR3 loop is CASSELAGNTEAFF. The CDR3 DNA sequence: TGTGCCAGCAGTGAATTAGCAGGGAACACTGAAGCTTTCTTT. The chain uses TRBV6-1 and TRBJ1-1; the D is unclear. Germline CDR1 and CDR2: MNHNS and SASEGT. CDR3 length: 14 amino acids. The V end lost 2 bases, the J end lost 1 base, and 8 bases lay between the germline ends.

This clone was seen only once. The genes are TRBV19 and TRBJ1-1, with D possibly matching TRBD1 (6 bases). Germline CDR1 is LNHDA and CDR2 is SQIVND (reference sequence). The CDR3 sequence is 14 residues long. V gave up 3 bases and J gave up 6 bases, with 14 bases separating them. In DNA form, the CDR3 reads TGTGCCAGTAGTATTTCGCGGGGGCTGCCTGAAGCTTTCTTT. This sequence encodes CASSISRGLPEAFF.

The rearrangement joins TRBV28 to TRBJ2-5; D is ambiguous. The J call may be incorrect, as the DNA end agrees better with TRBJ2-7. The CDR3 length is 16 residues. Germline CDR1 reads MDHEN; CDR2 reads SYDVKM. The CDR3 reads CASSLSTDGPSYEQYF. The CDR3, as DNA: TGTGCCAGCAGTTTAAGTACAGACGGGCCCTCCTACGAGCAGTACTTC.

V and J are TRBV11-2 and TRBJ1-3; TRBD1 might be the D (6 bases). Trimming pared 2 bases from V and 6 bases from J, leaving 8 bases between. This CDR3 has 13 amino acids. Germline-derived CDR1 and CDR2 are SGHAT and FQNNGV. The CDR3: CASSLWGQNTIYF. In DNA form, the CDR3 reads TGTGCCAGCAGCTTATGGGGACAAAACACCATATATTTT. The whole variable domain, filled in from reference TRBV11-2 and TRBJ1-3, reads EAGVAQSPRYKIIEKRQSVAFWCNPISGHATLYWYQQILGQGPKLLIQFQNNGVVDDSQLPKDRFSAERLKGVDSTLKIQPAKLEDSAVYLCASSLWGQNTIYFGEGSWLTVV.

CDR3 sequence: CASSYSIESGGELFF. In nucleotides, the CDR3 is TGTGCCAGCAGTTACTCGATTGAGTCCGGCGGGGAGCTGTTTTTT. The chain carries TRBV6-5 and TRBJ2-2; D not resolved. The CDR3 consists of 15 residues. Germline CDR1 is MNHEY and CDR2 is SVGAGI. Between the trimmed V and J ends, which lost 0 bases and 7 bases, there was a span of 12 bases.

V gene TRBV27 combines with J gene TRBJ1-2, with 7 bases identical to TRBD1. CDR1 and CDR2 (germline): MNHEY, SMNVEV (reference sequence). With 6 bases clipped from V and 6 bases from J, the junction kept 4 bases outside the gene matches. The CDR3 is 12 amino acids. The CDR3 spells CASRDRAHGYTF. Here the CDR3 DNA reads TGTGCCAGCAGAGACAGGGCCCATGGCTACACCTTC.

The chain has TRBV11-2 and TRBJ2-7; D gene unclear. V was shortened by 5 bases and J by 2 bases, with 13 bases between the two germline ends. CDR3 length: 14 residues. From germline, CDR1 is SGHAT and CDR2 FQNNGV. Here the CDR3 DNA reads TGTGCCAGCAGCCCATCGACCGGAACCTACGAGCAGTACTTC. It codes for CASSPSTGTYEQYF.

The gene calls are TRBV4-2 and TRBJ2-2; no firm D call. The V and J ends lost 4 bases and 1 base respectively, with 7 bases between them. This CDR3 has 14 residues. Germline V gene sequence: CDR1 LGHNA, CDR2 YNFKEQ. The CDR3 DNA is TGTGCCAGCAGCCGTCATTGGAACACCGGGGAGCTGTTTTTT. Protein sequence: CASSRHWNTGELFF.

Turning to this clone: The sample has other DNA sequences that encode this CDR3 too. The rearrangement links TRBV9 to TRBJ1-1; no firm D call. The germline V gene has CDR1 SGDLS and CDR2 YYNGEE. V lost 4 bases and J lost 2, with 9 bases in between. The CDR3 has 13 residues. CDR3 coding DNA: TGTGCCAGCAGCCCCCTCGTAAACACTGAAGCTTTCTTT. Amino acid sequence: CASSPLVNTEAFF. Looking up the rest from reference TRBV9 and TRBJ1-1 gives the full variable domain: DSGVTQTPKHLITATGQRVTLRCSPRSGDLSVYWYQQSLDQGLQFLIQYYNGEERAKGNILERFSAQQFPDLHSELNLSSLELGDSALYFCASSPLVNTEAFFGQGTRLTVV.

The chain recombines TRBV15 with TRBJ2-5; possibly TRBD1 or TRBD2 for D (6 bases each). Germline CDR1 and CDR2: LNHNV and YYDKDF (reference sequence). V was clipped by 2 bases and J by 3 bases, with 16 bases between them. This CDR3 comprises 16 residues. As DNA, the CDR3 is TGTGCCACCAGCAGATCCCGTTGGAGGGGGGAAGAGACCCAGTACTTC. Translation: CATSRSRWRGEETQYF.

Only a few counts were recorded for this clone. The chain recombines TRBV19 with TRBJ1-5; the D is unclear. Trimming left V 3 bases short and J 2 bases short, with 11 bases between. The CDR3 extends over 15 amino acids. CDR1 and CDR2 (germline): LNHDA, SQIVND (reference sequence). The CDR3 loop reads CASSIIYPGNQPQHF. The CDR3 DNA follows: TGTGCCAGTAGTATCATTTACCCTGGCAATCAGCCCCAGCATTTT.

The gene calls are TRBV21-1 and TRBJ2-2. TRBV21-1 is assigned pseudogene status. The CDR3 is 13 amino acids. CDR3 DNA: TGTGCCCCAAGGGTAGAGAACACCGGGGAGCTGTTTTTT. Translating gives CAPRVENTGELFF.

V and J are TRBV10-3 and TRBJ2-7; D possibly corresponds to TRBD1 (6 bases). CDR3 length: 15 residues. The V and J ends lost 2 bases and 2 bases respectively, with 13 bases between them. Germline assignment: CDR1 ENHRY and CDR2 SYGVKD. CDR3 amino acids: CAISEQGTQTYEQYF. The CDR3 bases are TGTGCCATCAGTGAGCAGGGGACGCAAACCTACGAGCAGTACTTC.

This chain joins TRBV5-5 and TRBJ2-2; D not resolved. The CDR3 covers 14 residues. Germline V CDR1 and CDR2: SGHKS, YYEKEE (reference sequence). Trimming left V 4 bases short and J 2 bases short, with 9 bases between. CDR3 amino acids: CASSRKLNTGELFF. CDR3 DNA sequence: TGTGCCAGCAGCCGGAAGCTTAACACCGGGGAGCTGTTTTTT.

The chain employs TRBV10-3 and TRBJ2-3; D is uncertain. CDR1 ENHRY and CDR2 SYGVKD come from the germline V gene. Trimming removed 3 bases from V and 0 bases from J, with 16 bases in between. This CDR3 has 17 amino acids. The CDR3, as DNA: TGTGCCATCAGTGAAAGCAGGAGACTCACTAGCACAGATACGCAGTATTTT. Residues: CAISESRRLTSTDTQYF.

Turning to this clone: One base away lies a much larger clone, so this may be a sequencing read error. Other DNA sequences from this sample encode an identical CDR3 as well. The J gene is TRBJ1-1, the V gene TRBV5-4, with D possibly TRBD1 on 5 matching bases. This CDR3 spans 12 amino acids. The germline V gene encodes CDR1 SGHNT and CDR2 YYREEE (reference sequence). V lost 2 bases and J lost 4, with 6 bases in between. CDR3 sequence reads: CASSFGGTEAFF. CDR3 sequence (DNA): TGTGCCAGCAGCTTCGGGGGCACTGAAGCTTTCTTT.

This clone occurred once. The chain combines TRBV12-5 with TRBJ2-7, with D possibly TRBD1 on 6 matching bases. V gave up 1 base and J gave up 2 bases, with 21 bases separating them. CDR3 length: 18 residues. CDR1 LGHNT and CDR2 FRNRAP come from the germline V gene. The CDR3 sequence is CASGLAPYGAGETYEQYF. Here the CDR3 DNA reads TGTGCTAGTGGTTTGGCCCCTTATGGGGCAGGGGAGACCTACGAGCAGTACTTC.

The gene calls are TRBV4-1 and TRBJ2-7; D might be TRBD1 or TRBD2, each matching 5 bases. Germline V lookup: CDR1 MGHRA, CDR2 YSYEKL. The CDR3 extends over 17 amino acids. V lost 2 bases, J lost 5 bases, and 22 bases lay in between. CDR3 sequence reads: CASSQLPPLGVQDEQYF. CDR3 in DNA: TGCGCCAGCAGCCAATTACCTCCCCTGGGGGTCCAGGACGAGCAGTACTTC.

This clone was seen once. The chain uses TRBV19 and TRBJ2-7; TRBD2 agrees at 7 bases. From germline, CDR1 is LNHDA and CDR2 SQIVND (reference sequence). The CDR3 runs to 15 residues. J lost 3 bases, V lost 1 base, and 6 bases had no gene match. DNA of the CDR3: TGTGCCAGTAGTATAGCTAGCGGCGAGGTCTACGAGCAGTACTTC. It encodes CASSIASGEVYEQYF.

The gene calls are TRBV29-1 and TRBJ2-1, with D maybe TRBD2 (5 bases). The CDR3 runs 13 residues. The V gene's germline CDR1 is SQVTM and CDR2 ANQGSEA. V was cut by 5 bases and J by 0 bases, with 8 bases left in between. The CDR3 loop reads CSVQGLSYNEQFF. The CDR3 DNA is TGCAGCGTTCAAGGACTCTCCTACAATGAGCAGTTCTTC.

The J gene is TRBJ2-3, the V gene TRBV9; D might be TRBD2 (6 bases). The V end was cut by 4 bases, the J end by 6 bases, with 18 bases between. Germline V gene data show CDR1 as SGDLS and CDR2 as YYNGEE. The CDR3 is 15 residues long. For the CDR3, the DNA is TGTGCCAGCAGCCCTAGCGCTTTCTCGGGGGATACGCAGTATTTT. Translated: CASSPSAFSGDTQYF.

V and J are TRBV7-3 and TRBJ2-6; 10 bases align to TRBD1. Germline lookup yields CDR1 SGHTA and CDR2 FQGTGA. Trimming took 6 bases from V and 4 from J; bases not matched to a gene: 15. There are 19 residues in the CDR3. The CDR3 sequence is CASRSRQGAYSFGANVLTF. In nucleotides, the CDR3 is TGTGCCAGCAGGTCCCGACAGGGGGCGTATTCTTTCGGGGCCAACGTCCTGACTTTC.

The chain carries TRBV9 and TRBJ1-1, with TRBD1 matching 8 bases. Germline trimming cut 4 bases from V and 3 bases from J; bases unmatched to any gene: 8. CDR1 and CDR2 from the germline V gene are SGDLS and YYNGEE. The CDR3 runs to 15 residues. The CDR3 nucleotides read TGTGCCAGCAGCCCAGGGACAGGCAGAGACACTGAAGCTTTCTTT. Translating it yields CASSPGTGRDTEAFF.

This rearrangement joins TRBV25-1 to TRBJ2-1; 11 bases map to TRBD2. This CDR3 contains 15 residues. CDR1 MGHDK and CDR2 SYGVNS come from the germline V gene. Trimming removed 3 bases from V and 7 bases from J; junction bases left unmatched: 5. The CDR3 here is CASSEGTSGSNEQFF. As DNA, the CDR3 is TGTGCCAGCAGTGAGGGAACTAGCGGGAGTAATGAGCAGTTCTTC.

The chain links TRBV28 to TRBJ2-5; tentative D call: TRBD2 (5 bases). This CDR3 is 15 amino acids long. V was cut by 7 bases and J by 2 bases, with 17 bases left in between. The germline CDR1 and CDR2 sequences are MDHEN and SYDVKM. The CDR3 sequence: CASTPLQAVQETQYF. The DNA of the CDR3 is TGTGCCAGCACCCCGTTACAAGCGGTGCAAGAGACCCAGTACTTC.

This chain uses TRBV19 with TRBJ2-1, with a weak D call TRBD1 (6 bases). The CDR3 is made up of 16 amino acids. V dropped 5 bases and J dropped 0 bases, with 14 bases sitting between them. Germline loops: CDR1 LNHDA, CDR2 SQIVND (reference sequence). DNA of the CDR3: TGTGCCAGTAGTGGCGACGACAGGAGCTCCTACAATGAGCAGTTCTTC. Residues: CASSGDDRSSYNEQFF. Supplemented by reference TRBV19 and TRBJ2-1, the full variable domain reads DGGITQSPKYLFRKEGQNVTLSCEQNLNHDAMYWYRQDPGQGLRLIYYSQIVNDFQKGDIAEGYSVSREKKESFPLTVTSAQKNPTAFYLCASSGDDRSSYNEQFFGPGTRLTVL.

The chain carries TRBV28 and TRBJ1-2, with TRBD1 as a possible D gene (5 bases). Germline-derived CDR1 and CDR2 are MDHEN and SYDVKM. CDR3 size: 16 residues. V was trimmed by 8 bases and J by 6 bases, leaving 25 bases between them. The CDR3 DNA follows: TGTGCCAGCCGTCCGGCTTGGGGACTCGCGTCCCATGGCTACACCTTC. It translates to CASRPAWGLASHGYTF.

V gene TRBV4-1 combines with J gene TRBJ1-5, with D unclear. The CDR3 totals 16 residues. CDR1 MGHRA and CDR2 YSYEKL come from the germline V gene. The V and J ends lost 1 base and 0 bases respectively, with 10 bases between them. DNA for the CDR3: TGCGCCAGCAGCCAAGCCCACCGGGATAGCAATCAGCCCCAGCATTTT. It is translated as CASSQAHRDSNQPQHF.